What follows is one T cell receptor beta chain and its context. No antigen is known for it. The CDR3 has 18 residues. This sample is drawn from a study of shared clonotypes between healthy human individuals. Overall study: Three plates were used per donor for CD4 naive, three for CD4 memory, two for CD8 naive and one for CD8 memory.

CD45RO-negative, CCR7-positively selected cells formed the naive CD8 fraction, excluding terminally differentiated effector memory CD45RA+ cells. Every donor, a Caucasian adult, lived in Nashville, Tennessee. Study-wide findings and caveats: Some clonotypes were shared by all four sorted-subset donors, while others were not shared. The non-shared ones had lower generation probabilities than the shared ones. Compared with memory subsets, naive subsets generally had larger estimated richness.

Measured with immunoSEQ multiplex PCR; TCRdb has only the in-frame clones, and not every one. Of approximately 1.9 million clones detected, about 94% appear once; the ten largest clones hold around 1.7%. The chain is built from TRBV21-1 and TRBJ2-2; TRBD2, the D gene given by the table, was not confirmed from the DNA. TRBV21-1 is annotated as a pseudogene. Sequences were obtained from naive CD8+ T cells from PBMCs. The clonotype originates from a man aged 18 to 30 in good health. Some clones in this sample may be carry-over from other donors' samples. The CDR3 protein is CASSIPRGGRASTGELFF. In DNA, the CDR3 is TGTGCCAGCAGCATTCCCAGAGGGGGGAGGGCCAGCACCGGGGAGCTGTTTTTT.